This entry describes one T cell receptor beta chain. This clonotype is categorized as medium-sized (0.01 to 0.1%). Its antigen remains unidentified. No base quality values were provided; no much bigger clone lies one nucleotide off. This entry comes from a study of T-cell memory formation after mild COVID-19 (dated by TCRdb to about 2021). In terms of the full investigation: TCR sequence clusters from the two donors were found to be largely donor specific. Longitudinal TCRalpha and TCRbeta repertoire sequencing tracked T-cell clones expanding and contracting after mild COVID-19 in a couple of donors. The cohort comprised two young, previously healthy adult volunteers, one female and one male.

Ficoll-Paque density gradient centrifugation was used to isolate PBMCs. Measured from the cysteine to the phenylalanine, the CDR3 is 14 residues long. Left in the record is the CDR3 DNA by itself, 42 bases read in frame from the first base. CDR1 is given as SGHRS and CDR2 as YFSETQ, both from the germline V gene. Trimming takes 2 bases from V and 2 bases from J, and the germline ends sit 10 bases apart. TCRdb records Illumina NovaSeq 6000 as the sequencer. Using 5'RACE with constant-segment primers, TCRalpha and TCRbeta cDNA libraries were constructed, with sample barcodes and unique molecular identifiers added in the process. RNA was extracted from every sample with Trizol reagent. The libraries were amplified in two PCR steps, and the second step added a second sample barcode and Illumina TruSeq adapters. Sequencing of the libraries was done on an Illumina NovaSeq, producing 2 x 150 bp paired-end reads. The paper's data handling went like this. Reads were demultiplexed and collapsed into UMI-guided consensus sequences with migec v1.2.7. With mixcr v2.1.11, UMI consensuses were aligned to TRA and TRB V and J templates and assembled into clonotypes. A clonotype was counted as expanded or contracted only if both edgeR and NoisET called the change significant, with noise models trained on biological replicates. For edgeR calls, the thresholds were a false discovery rate-adjusted p below 0.01 and a log2 fold-change of 1. As an exploratory analysis of dynamics, PCA with hierarchical clustering was applied to max-normalized trajectories of the 1000 most abundant clonotypes. Separately sequenced CD4+ and CD8+ repertoires were used to assign a CD4 or CD8 phenotype to each responding clone. The public reads were run again by TCRdb, first through fastp at Q25 and then through MiXCR, and only productive beta chains were kept. One record per CDR3 amino acid sequence lists the most common genes and DNA. V and J calls and clone size were set by TCRdb, not the authors. The sample contains tens of thousands of distinct CDR3 sequences, approximately 16% of them found a single time. About 1.4% of the sample is taken by the ten largest.

The full study reports these points: Clones that contracted from day 15 to 85 showed balanced CD4/CD8 phenotypes, whereas a second wave of clones that expanded from day 15 to 37 leaned towards CD4+. Only a couple of mild cases were covered by the study, and larger cohorts that include severe cases with pre-infection samples were considered necessary. SARS-CoV-2 specificity of the second-wave clones peaking on day 37 was not confirmed. Contracting CD4+ clones were located mainly in the CM and EM memory subsets, whereas CD8+ clones were found to be enriched in EMRA. Some responding clones were found in pre-infection memory, which suggests that pre-existing cross-reactive memory T cells took part in the SARS-CoV-2 response.

The sequenced sample consisted of PBMCs or a T cell subset sorted from them (not recorded which). The receptor was derived from an adult who had mild COVID-19 (a few samples of this study predate the infection). The sample titles of this study are shuffled in the database, so cell type and time point are left out. The chain employs TRBV5-1 and TRBJ1-1; the D gene is perhaps TRBD1, from 5 matching bases. The CDR3 reads CASSFWGTNTEAFF. The sequenced DNA: TGCGCCAGCAGCTTTTGGGGGACTAACACTGAAGCTTTCTTT.